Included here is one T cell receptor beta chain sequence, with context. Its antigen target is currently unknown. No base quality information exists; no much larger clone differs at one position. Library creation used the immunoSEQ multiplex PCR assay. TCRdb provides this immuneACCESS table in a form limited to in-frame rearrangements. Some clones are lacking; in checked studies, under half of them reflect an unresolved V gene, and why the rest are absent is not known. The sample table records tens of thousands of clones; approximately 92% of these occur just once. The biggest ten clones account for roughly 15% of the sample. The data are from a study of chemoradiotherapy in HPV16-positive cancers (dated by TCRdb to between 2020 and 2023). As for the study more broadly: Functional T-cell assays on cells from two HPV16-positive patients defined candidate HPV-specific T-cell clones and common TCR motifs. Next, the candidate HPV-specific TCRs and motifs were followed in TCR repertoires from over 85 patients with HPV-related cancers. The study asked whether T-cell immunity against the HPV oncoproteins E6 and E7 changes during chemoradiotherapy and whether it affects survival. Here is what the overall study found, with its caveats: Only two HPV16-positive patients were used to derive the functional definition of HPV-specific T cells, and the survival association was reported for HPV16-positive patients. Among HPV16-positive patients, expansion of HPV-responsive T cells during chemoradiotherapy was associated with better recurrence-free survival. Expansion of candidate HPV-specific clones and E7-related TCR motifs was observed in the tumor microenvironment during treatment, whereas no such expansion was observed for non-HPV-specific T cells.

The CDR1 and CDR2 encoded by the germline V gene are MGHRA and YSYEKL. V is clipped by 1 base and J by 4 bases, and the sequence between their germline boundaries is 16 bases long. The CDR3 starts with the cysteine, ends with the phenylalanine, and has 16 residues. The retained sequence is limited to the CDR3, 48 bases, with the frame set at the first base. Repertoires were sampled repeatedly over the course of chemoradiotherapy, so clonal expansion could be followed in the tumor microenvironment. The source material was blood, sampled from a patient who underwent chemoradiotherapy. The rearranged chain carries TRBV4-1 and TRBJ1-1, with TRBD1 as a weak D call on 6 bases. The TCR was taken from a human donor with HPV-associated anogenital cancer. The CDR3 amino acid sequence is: CASSQGSSGGATEAFF. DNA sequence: TGCGCCAGCAGCCAAGGAAGTTCGGGGGGGGCCACTGAAGCTTTCTTT.